This T cell receptor beta chain emerged from a study of spatial heterogeneity in lung cancer. Overall study: Sequence detection consistently recorded a greater number of beta-chain than alpha-chain sequences. Study-wide points: Blood showed ubiquitous tumor TCRs more often at resection than at routine follow-up.

Described time point: sample taken at primary tumor resection. Unique molecular identifiers tagged every individual TCR cDNA molecule. One entry per CDR3 protein, called by TCRdb with MiXCR from the 5' RACE reads. The data contain about 44,000 distinct CDR3 sequences, roughly 13% of them seen just once; the ten biggest clones take up 55% to 70%. This CDR3 is 16 amino acids long. This clonotype was counted between two and nine times. Its antigen is still unknown. The sample in question was PBMCs, obtained at surgery. This receptor was identified in a male donor with early-stage non-small cell lung cancer. J is TRBJ2-7 and V is TRBV21-1; the table's D call of TRBD1 was not tested on the DNA. TRBV21-1 counts as a pseudogene. CDR3 in amino acids: CASSSGLDTESYEQYF. CDR3 DNA: TGTGCCAGCAGCTCCGGCCTGGACACGGAATCTTACGAGCAGTACTTC.